Sequencing of this TCR beta chain was carried out in a study of cytomegalovirus exposure and HLA in healthy donors. The study, taken as a whole, reports: A later analysis found most CMV-associated TCR beta chains apparently HLA-restricted. For most TCR beta V segments, an earlier analysis put the productive rate at about 90% or about 30% of the time. Rare TCR sequences dominated, though some public TCRs recurred in many donors.

This clone was observed a few times. Its antigen is still unknown. The PCR contained 60 Vbeta and 13 Jbeta primers. Generated by immunoSEQ multiplex PCR, the TCRdb table keeps only in-frame clones and is missing some. The sample shows 150,000 to 200,000 clones, around 78% of them seen only once. This receptor was taken from a woman under 40 in good health and CMV-seropositive. Sequenced input: PBMCs.

CDR3 DNA sequence: TGTGCCTGGAGTGTAAAGACATTTAATACTGAAGCTTTCTTT. Protein sequence: CAWSVKTFNTEAFF. The chain joins TRBV30 to TRBJ1-1, with D uncertain. V was clipped by 0 bases and J by 5 bases, with 13 bases between them. The CDR3 spans 14 residues. Germline values: CDR1 GTSNPN, CDR2 SVGIG (reference sequence).